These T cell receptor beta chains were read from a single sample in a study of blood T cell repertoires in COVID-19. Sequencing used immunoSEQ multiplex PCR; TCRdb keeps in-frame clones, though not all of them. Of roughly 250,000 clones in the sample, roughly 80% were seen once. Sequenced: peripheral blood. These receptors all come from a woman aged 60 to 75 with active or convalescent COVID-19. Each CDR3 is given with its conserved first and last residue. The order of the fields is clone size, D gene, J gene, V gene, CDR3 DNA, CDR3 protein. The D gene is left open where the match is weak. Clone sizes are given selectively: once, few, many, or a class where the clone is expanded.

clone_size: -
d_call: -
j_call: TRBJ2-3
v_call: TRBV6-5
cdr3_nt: TGTGCCAGCAGTACAGATCCGCTGGGCACAGATACGCAGTATTTT
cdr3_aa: CASSTDPLGTDTQYF

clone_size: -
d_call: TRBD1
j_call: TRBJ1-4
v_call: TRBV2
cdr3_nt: TGTGCCAGCACACGACAGGGAGTTGGGGAAAAACTGTTTTTT
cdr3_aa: CASTRQGVGEKLFF

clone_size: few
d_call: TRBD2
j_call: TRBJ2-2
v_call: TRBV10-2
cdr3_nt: TGCGCCACCCTACTAGCGGGAGACCCCACCGGGGAGCTGTTTTTT
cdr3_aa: CATLLAGDPTGELFF

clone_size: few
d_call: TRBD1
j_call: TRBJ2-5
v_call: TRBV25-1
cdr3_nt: TGTGCCAGCAGTGAATTTGGGGACAGGGGGCAAGAGACCCAGTACTTC
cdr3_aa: CASSEFGDRGQETQYF

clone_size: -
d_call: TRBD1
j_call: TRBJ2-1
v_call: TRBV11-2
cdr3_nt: TGTGCCAGCAGAGGAGTCGGGACAGGGCACAATGAGCAGTTCTTC
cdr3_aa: CASRGVGTGHNEQFF

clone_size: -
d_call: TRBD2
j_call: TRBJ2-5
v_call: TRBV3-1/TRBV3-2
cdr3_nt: TGTGCCAGCAGCCAACGGCGGGGGTTGGAGACCCAGTACTTC
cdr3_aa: CASSQRRGLETQYF

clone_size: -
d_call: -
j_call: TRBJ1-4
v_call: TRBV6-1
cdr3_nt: TGTGCCAGCAGTGCTCTTTACAACAGGTTTTGGGGGGGGAAACTGTTTTTT
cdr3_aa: CASSALYNRFWGGKLFF

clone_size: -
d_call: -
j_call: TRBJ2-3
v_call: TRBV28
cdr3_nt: TGTGCCAGCAAGGGGGGGCTGAGCACAGATACGCAGTATTTT
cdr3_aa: CASKGGLSTDTQYF

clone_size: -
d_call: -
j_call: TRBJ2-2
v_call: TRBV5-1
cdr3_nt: TGCGCCAGCAGCTTGGCGGCGAACACCGGGGAGCTGTTTTTT
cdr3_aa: CASSLAANTGELFF

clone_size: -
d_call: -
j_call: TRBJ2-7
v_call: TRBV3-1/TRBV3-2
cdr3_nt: TGTGCCAGCAGCCCGGCGGCTAGCGCGAGCGAGCAGTACTTC
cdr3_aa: CASSPAASASEQYF

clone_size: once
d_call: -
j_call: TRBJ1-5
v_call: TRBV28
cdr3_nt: TGTGCCAGCAGTTTCGGGCAGGGTGATCAGCCCCAGCATTTT
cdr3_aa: CASSFGQGDQPQHF

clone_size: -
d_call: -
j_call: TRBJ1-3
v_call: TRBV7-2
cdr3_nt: TGTGCCAGCAGCTTAGCGGGCCCTGGAAACACCATATATTTT
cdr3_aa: CASSLAGPGNTIYF

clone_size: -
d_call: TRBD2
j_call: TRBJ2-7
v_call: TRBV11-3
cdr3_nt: TGTGCCAGCAGCCCTGGGGGGGGCGGGAGGACCGAGCAGTACTTC
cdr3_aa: CASSPGGGGRTEQYF

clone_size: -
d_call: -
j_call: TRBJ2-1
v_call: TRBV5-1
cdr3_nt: TGCGCCAGCAGCTTGGAGGGAGCGGGCTCCTACAATGAGCAGTTCTTC
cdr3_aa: CASSLEGAGSYNEQFF

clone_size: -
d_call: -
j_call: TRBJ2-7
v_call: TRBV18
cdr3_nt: TGTGCCAGCTCACCGGACTGGCCCAGGCAGGTCCCGAGCTCCTACGAGCAGTACTTC
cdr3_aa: CASSPDWPRQVPSSYEQYF

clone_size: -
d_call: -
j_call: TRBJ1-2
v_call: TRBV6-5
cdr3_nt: TGTGCCAGCAGAGACACCTCTAACTATGGCTACACCTTC
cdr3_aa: CASRDTSNYGYTF

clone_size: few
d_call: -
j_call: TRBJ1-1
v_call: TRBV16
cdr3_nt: TGTGCCAGCAGCCCCCCCGGGAAGGGCCTGAACACTGAAGCTTTCTTT
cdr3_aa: CASSPPGKGLNTEAFF

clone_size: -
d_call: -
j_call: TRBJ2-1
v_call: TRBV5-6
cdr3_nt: TGTGCCAGCAGCTTGGCCCTCAGGGTTAATGAGCAGTTCTTC
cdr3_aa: CASSLALRVNEQFF

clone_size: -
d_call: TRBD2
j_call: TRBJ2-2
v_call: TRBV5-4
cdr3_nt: TGTGCCAGCAGCTCCCCCCAGGGGACTAGCGGGTTGTACACCGGGGAGCTGTTTTTT
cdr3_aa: CASSSPQGTSGLYTGELFF

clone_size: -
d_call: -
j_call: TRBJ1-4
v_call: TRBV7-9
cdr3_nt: TGTGCCAGCACCGACGGAGGACTTCGGGAAAAACTGTTTTTT
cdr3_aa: CASTDGGLREKLFF

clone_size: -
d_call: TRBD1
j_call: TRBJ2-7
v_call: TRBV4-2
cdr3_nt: TGTGCCAGCAGCCAAGAACCCCGGACAGGGACCTACGAGCAGTACTTC
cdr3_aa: CASSQEPRTGTYEQYF

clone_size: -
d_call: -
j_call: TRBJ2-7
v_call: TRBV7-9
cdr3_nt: TGTGCCAGCAGCTTAAGTGCGGGCCAAACCTACGAGCAGTACTTC
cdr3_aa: CASSLSAGQTYEQYF

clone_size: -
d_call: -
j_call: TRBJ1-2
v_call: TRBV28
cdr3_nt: TGTGCCAGCAGTCGCTGGACAGAATACTATGGCTACACCTTC
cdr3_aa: CASSRWTEYYGYTF

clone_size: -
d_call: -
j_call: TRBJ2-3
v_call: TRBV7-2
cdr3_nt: TGTGCCAGCAGCTTAATAAGTTCGCGGACAGATACGCAGTATTTT
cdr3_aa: CASSLISSRTDTQYF

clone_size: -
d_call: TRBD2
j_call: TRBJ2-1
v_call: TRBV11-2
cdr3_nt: TGTGCCAGCAGCCCCCCGGGAGGGATGGGGAATGAGCAGTTCTTC
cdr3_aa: CASSPPGGMGNEQFF

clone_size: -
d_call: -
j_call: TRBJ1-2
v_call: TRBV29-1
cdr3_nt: TGCAGCGTGGTCGGAGGGATCGAGGGTGGCTACACCTTC
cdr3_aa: CSVVGGIEGGYTF

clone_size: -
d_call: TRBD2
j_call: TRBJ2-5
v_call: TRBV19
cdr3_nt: TGTGCCAGTAGTATGTCGGGGACTAGCGGGAAGGAGACCCAGTACTTC
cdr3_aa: CASSMSGTSGKETQYF

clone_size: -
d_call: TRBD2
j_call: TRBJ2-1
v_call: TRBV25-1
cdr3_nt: TGTGCCAGCAGTGAATATGCGGGGGGATACAATGAGCAGTTCTTC
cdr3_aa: CASSEYAGGYNEQFF

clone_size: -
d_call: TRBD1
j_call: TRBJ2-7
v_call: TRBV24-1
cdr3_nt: TGTGCCACCAGTGGCGGACAGGGAGGAGACGAGCAGTACTTC
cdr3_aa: CATSGGQGGDEQYF

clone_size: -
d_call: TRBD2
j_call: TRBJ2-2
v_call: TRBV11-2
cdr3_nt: TGTGCCAGCAGCCGCTATAGCGGGAGAGGGGAGCTGTTTTTT
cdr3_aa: CASSRYSGRGELFF

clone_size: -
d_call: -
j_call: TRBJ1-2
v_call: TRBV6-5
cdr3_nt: TGTGCCAGCAGGGACACCGGGACAAACTATGGCTACACCTTC
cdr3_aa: CASRDTGTNYGYTF

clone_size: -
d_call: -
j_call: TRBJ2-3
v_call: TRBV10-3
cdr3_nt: TGTGCCATCAGTGAGTCCCCAGGGGTCTCCACAGATACGCAGTATTTT
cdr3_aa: CAISESPGVSTDTQYF

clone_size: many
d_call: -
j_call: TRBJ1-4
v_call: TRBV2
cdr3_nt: TGTGCCAGCAGCCTCGGGACTCTAGGCGAAAAACTGTTTTTT
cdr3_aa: CASSLGTLGEKLFF

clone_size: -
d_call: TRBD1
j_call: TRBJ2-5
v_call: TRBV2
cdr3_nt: TGTGCCAGCAGTGAAAGGAACAGGGGGTTGGGGACCCAGTACTTC
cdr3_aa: CASSERNRGLGTQYF

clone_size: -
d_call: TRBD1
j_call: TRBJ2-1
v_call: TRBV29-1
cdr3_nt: TGCAGCGTCCTTCTCTCCCGGGACAGGGGCTCCTACAATGAGCAGTTCTTC
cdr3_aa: CSVLLSRDRGSYNEQFF

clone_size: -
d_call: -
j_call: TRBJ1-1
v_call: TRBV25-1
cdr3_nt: TGTGCCAGCAGACCAGGGATGAGCACTGAAGCTTTCTTT
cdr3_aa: CASRPGMSTEAFF

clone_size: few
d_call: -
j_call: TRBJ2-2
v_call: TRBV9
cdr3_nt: TGTGCCAGCAGCGGCGTCTCCGGGGAGCTGTTTTTT
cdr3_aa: CASSGVSGELFF

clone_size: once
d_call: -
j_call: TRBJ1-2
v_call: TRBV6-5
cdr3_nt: TGTGCCAGCAGTTACAGTTCTATTGGGGCGCGGGGCTACACCTTC
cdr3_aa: CASSYSSIGARGYTF

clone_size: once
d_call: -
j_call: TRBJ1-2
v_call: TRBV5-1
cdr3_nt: TGCGCCAGCAGCTTGTATCCCGCAGGGTCGGGCTATGGCTACACCTTC
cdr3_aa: CASSLYPAGSGYGYTF

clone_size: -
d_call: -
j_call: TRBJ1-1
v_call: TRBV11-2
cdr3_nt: TGTGCCAGCAGCTTAGCCAGGGTCGGGAACACTGAAGCTTTCTTT
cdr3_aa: CASSLARVGNTEAFF

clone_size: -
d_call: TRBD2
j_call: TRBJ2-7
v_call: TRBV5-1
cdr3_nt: TGCGCCAGCAGCTCCGGGACTAGCGGATATGAAACCTACGAGCAGTACTTC
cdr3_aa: CASSSGTSGYETYEQYF